Presented here are 30 T cell receptor beta chains from one specimen sequenced in a study of synovial regulatory T cells in juvenile arthritis. The protocol was immunoSEQ multiplex PCR, while the TCRdb copy is restricted to in-frame clones and leaves out a portion. The specimen's table records 7,500 to 10,000 clones. Sequencing used Treg cells from blood. The subset denotes: remaining (HLA-DR-negative) circulating blood Treg cells. The source is a donor younger than 35 with juvenile idiopathic arthritis.

The chain uses TRBV19 and TRBJ1-2; TCRdb's D call of TRBD1 is untestable without DNA. The germline gives CDR1 LNHDA, CDR2 SQIVND (reference sequence). The CDR3 has 17 residues. The protein alone is recorded here. This CDR3 is CASSLASSRTGGYGYTF.

This chain links TRBV18 with TRBJ2-7; TCRdb's D call of TRBD1 is untestable without DNA. Per germline, CDR1 KGHSH and CDR2 LQKENI. CDR3 size: 18 residues. DNA was not recorded. CDR3 sequence: CASSPTGGGRIHLYEQYF.

The chain combines TRBV11-2 with TRBJ2-1. Germline V gene sequence: CDR1 SGHAT, CDR2 FQNNGV. The CDR3 runs 12 residues. No DNA accompanies this entry. The CDR3 here is CASSRTHGEQFF. Variable domain in full (rest from reference TRBV11-2 and TRBJ2-1): EAGVAQSPRYKIIEKRQSVAFWCNPISGHATLYWYQQILGQGPKLLIQFQNNGVVDDSQLPKDRFSAERLKGVDSTLKIQPAKLEDSAVYLCASSRTHGEQFFGPGTRLTVL.

The rearrangement joins TRBV18 to TRBJ1-2; no DNA is available, so the TRBD1 call from TCRdb remains unchecked. CDR1 is KGHSH, CDR2 LQKENI, per germline. This CDR3 is 15 amino acids long. A DNA sequence was not provided. CDR3 sequence: CASSPDDRGAYGYTF.

The chain uses TRBV11-2 and TRBJ1-1. The CDR3 is 9 residues long. The entry carries no DNA sequence. CDR1 SGHAT and CDR2 FQNNGV come from the germline V gene. The CDR3 sequence: CASSPEAFF. The whole variable domain, remainder taken from reference TRBV11-2 and TRBJ1-1, is EAGVAQSPRYKIIEKRQSVAFWCNPISGHATLYWYQQILGQGPKLLIQFQNNGVVDDSQLPKDRFSAERLKGVDSTLKIQPAKLEDSAVYLCASSPEAFFGQGTRLTVV.

V and J are TRBV11-2 and TRBJ1-2; TCRdb proposes TRBD1, but this gene call is untestable without DNA. Germline lookup yields CDR1 SGHAT and CDR2 FQNNGV. The CDR3 is 14 residues long. The record lacks a DNA sequence. The CDR3 region is CASSLTGQSAGYTF. The full variable domain, in which reference TRBV11-2 and TRBJ1-2 provide the parts outside the CDR3, is EAGVAQSPRYKIIEKRQSVAFWCNPISGHATLYWYQQILGQGPKLLIQFQNNGVVDDSQLPKDRFSAERLKGVDSTLKIQPAKLEDSAVYLCASSLTGQSAGYTFGSGTRLTVV.

The chain couples TRBV7-8 to TRBJ1-5; the TCRdb D gene call, TRBD1, has no DNA to confirm it. The CDR3 covers 16 residues. No DNA is listed. The germline gives CDR1 SGHVS, CDR2 FQNEAQ. The CDR3 spells CASSPRTSKRNQPQHF.

This chain uses TRBV6-5 with TRBJ1-2; no DNA is available, so the TRBD1 call from TCRdb remains unchecked. Germline lookup yields CDR1 MNHEY and CDR2 SVGAGI. This CDR3 spans 15 amino acids. The coding DNA is unavailable. The CDR3 spells CASRQGQRANYGYTF.

The J gene is TRBJ2-5, the V gene TRBV4-1; the D gene TCRdb calls, TRBD2, cannot be checked with no DNA. Germline V gene data show CDR1 as MGHRA and CDR2 as YSYEKL. This CDR3 comprises 17 residues. No DNA is given. CDR3 amino acids: CASSQDRGGRKQETQYF.

The rearrangement uses TRBV2 and TRBJ1-5; TCRdb's D call, TRBD1, is unchecked because there is no DNA. From germline, CDR1 is SNHLY and CDR2 FYNNEI. The CDR3 runs 14 residues. The protein alone is recorded here. CDR3: CASSELQGPKPQHF.

The chain recombines TRBV19 with TRBJ1-1; TCRdb designates TRBD1, a call that cannot be tested without DNA. The CDR3 runs to 13 residues. There is no recorded DNA. Per the germline V gene, CDR1 is LNHDA and CDR2 is SQIVND (reference sequence). CDR3 sequence: CASSMGQNTEAFF.

V and J are TRBV19 and TRBJ1-4. CDR3 length: 15 amino acids. The protein alone is recorded here. The germline V gene encodes CDR1 LNHDA and CDR2 SQIVND (reference sequence). The CDR3 sequence: CASSIRRAANEKLFF.

The chain links TRBV5-1 to TRBJ1-2. The length of the CDR3 is 14 residues. The entry carries no DNA sequence. Germline V gene data show CDR1 as SGHRS and CDR2 as YFSETQ. The CDR3 reads CASSLDGGLYGYTF.

The rearrangement links TRBV7-2 to TRBJ1-3. Per the germline V gene, CDR1 is SGHTA and CDR2 is FQGNSA. The CDR3 is 12 residues long. No DNA is recorded. CDR3 loop: CASSLAGNTIYF.

This chain connects TRBV6-1 to TRBJ1-2; lacking DNA, the TRBD1 call made by TCRdb goes unchecked. This CDR3 contains 12 residues. This entry has no DNA. Germline V gene lookup returns CDR1 MNHNS and CDR2 SASEGT. CDR3: CAITTGVGGYTF.

The chain couples TRBV7-9 to TRBJ1-2; absent DNA, TCRdb's TRBD1 call cannot be checked. The CDR3 is 13 residues long. Only the protein sequence is given. The germline V gene encodes CDR1 SEHNR and CDR2 FQNEAQ (reference sequence). The CDR3 region is CASSITGGYGYTF.

The rearrangement uses TRBV11-3 and TRBJ2-1; checking the TCRdb D call of TRBD2 is not possible without DNA. Looked up from germline, CDR1 is SGHNT and CDR2 is YENEEA. The length of the CDR3 is 16 residues. No DNA is recorded. The CDR3 spells CASSLGTSGYYNEQFF.

The genes are TRBV5-6 and TRBJ2-3; TCRdb calls TRBD2, which cannot be checked without DNA. The CDR3 has 16 residues. The DNA sequence is not available. Germline values: CDR1 SGHDT, CDR2 YYEEEE. The chain's CDR3 is CASRRGLTSGRDTQYF.

The chain recombines TRBV11-3 with TRBJ2-5; TCRdb's D gene call, TRBD1, goes unchecked for lack of DNA. The germline gives CDR1 SGHNT, CDR2 YENEEA. The CDR3 length is 13 residues. The protein alone is recorded here. CDR3 in amino acids: CASSRVGAETQYF.

CDR3: CASSPGLWGNGSYEQYF. The chain is built from TRBV7-8 and TRBJ2-7. The length of the CDR3 is 17 residues. The record lacks a DNA sequence. CDR1 is SGHVS, CDR2 FQNEAQ, per germline.

This chain uses TRBV6-6 with TRBJ2-1; TCRdb outputs TRBD1, but without DNA this stays unchecked. Germline assignment: CDR1 MNHNY and CDR2 SVGAGI (reference sequence). This CDR3 spans 14 amino acids. The DNA is not on file. The CDR3 sequence is CASRRTDRDNEQFF.

The chain combines TRBV6-1 with TRBJ1-5; TCRdb's D call, TRBD1, is unchecked because there is no DNA. CDR1 MNHNS and CDR2 SASEGT come from the germline V gene. CDR3 length equals 16 residues. No DNA sequence was recorded. This chain's CDR3 is CASSEGQGVRFQPQHF.

The rearrangement uses TRBV7-8 and TRBJ1-1; TCRdb's assignment of TRBD1 cannot be checked, as there is no DNA. Germline V gene sequence: CDR1 SGHVS, CDR2 FQNEAQ. The CDR3 length is 17 residues. DNA is not recorded here. CDR3: CASSLYTGTGGNTEAFF.

This chain connects TRBV11-3 to TRBJ2-1; TCRdb indicates TRBD1, and absent DNA this call remains unverified. The germline V gene has CDR1 SGHNT and CDR2 YENEEA. CDR3 length equals 12 residues. There is no recorded DNA. The chain's CDR3 is CASRQGWDEQFF.

J is TRBJ1-6 and V is TRBV7-2. Germline CDR1 reads SGHTA; CDR2 reads FQGNSA. This CDR3 has 13 residues. No DNA was logged. CDR3: CASSVARDSPLHF. Drawing the rest from reference TRBV7-2 and TRBJ1-6, the complete variable domain is GAGVSQSPSNKVTEKGKDVELRCDPISGHTALYWYRQSLGQGLEFLIYFQGNSAPDKSGLPSDRFSAERTGGSVSTLTIQRTQQEDSAVYLCASSVARDSPLHFGNGTRLTVT.

The rearrangement links TRBV10-3 to TRBJ1-2; TCRdb proposes TRBD1, but this gene call is untestable without DNA. CDR1 is ENHRY, CDR2 SYGVKD, per germline. The CDR3 has 12 amino acids. No coding sequence is recorded. The CDR3 loop is CAISDRGHGYTF.

The chain has TRBV27 and TRBJ1-1. CDR1 MNHEY and CDR2 SMNVEV come from the germline V gene (reference sequence). This CDR3 has 13 residues. No DNA is listed. CDR3 loop: CASSPPGPTEAFF.

This rearrangement joins TRBV5-1 to TRBJ2-7; TCRdb names TRBD2, which stays unverified in the absence of DNA. CDR3 length: 11 amino acids. No coding sequence is recorded. The germline CDR1 and CDR2 sequences are SGHRS and YFSETQ. The CDR3: CASSFNYEQYF.

The J gene is TRBJ1-6, the V gene TRBV2; TCRdb's D call of TRBD1 is untestable without DNA. The CDR3 has 11 residues. A DNA sequence was not provided. The V gene's germline CDR1 is SNHLY and CDR2 FYNNEI. CDR3 in amino acids: CASSAYRGFHF.

The chain combines TRBV6-6 with TRBJ1-5. This CDR3 spans 14 amino acids. The DNA sequence is not available. In germline, CDR1 is MNHNY, CDR2 SVGAGI (reference sequence). The CDR3 spells CASSARVPNQPQHF.